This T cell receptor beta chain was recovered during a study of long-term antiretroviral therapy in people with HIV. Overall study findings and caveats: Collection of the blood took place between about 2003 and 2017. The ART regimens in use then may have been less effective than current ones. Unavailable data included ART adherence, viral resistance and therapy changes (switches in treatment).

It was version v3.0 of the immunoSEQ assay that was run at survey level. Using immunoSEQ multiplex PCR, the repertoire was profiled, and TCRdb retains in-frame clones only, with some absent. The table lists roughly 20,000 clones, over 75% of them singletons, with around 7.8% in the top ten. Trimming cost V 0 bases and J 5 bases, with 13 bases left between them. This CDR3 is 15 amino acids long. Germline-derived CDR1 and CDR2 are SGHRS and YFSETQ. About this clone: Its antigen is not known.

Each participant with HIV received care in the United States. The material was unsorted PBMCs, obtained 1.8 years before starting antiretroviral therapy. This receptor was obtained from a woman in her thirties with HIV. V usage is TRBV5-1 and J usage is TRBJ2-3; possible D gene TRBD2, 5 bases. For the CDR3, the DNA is TGCGCCAGCAGCTTGGAGGGTGCGGGCGGAGATACGCAGTATTTT. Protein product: CASSLEGAGGDTQYF. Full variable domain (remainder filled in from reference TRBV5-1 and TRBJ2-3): KAGVTQTPRYLIKTRGQQVTLSCSPISGHRSVSWYQQTPGQGLQFLFEYFSETQRNKGNFPGRFSGRQFSNSRSEMNVSTLELGDSALYLCASSLEGAGGDTQYFGPGTRLTVL.